The next 30 T cell receptor beta chains were all read from a single sample in a study of blood T cell repertoires in COVID-19. Method: immunoSEQ multiplex PCR; TCRdb's copy keeps in-frame clones and lacks some. The sample has about 200,000 clones, roughly 80% seen once. The sample taken for sequencing was peripheral blood. These receptors were obtained from a man aged 55 to 70 with COVID-19, enrolled during active disease.

This chain connects TRBV27 to TRBJ2-2, with TRBD1 as a possible D gene (5 bases). CDR1 and CDR2 (germline): MNHEY, SMNVEV (reference sequence). Trimming stripped 2 bases from V and 2 bases from J, with 9 bases between. CDR3 length: 15 residues. CDR3 amino acids: CASSLERGNTGELFF. CDR3 nucleotides: TGTGCCAGCAGTTTAGAAAGGGGTAACACCGGGGAGCTGTTTTTT.

The rearrangement uses TRBV7-9 and TRBJ1-4; a possible D gene is TRBD1 (6 bases). V lost 7 bases, J lost 0 bases, and 12 bases lay in between. The CDR3 is made up of 15 amino acids. Looked up from germline, CDR1 is SEHNR and CDR2 is FQNEAQ (reference sequence). The CDR3 DNA is TGTGCCAGCAACAACAGGGAATCAACTAATGAAAAACTGTTTTTT. Protein sequence: CASNNRESTNEKLFF.

The chain recombines TRBV28 with TRBJ2-7; 10 bases are shared with TRBD2. Unmatched junction bases numbered 7, after V lost 1 base and J lost 1 base. CDR1 is MDHEN and CDR2 is SYDVKM in the germline V gene. The CDR3 is 17 amino acids. CDR3 DNA sequence: TGTGCCAGCAGTTTATTGGGGGGACTAGCGAGATCCTACGAGCAGTACTTC. Translating gives CASSLLGGLARSYEQYF.

V and J are TRBV19 and TRBJ1-1; D ambiguous. The CDR3 is made up of 14 amino acids. Trimming shortened V by 5 bases and J by 1 base, and 11 bases separated the two germline ends. Germline V gene data show CDR1 as LNHDA and CDR2 as SQIVND (reference sequence). CDR3 in DNA: TGTGCCAGTAGTTCCCAGACACCGAACACTGAAGCTTTCTTT. It specifies CASSSQTPNTEAFF.

The V call is TRBV5-1, the J call TRBJ2-4, with D possibly being TRBD2 (6 bases). CDR3 size: 14 residues. Germline-derived CDR1 and CDR2 are SGHRS and YFSETQ. The germline V and J ends were trimmed by 4 bases and 2 bases, with 10 bases remaining between them. This CDR3 is CASSAGTSKNIQYF. CDR3 bases: TGCGCCAGCAGCGCCGGGACTTCCAAAAACATTCAGTACTTC.

The rearrangement joins TRBV28 to TRBJ2-7, with D possibly being TRBD1 (5 bases). CDR1 is MDHEN, CDR2 SYDVKM, per germline. The V end lost 5 bases, the J end lost 2 bases, and 19 bases lay between the germline ends. This CDR3 comprises 16 residues. CDR3 nucleotides: TGTGCCAGCAGTCCACCTGGGGCAGGTCCCACCTACGAGCAGTACTTC. Translation: CASSPPGAGPTYEQYF.

The genes are TRBV19 and TRBJ2-2, with D perhaps TRBD2 (6 bases). V was trimmed by 4 bases and J by 3 bases, leaving 9 bases between them. Germline loops: CDR1 LNHDA, CDR2 SQIVND (reference sequence). This CDR3 has 14 amino acids. Here the CDR3 reads CASSRGDDTGELFF. The DNA for the CDR3 is TGTGCCAGTAGTAGGGGGGACGACACCGGGGAGCTGTTTTTT. The whole variable domain, remainder taken from reference TRBV19 and TRBJ2-2, is DGGITQSPKYLFRKEGQNVTLSCEQNLNHDAMYWYRQDPGQGLRLIYYSQIVNDFQKGDIAEGYSVSREKKESFPLTVTSAQKNPTAFYLCASSRGDDTGELFFGEGSRLTVL.

The chain recombines TRBV9 with TRBJ2-2; D possibly corresponds to TRBD1 (6 bases). The V gene lost 0 bases and the J gene lost 3 bases, with 9 bases spanning the gap. Germline V gives CDR1 SGDLS, CDR2 YYNGEE. The CDR3 length is 15 residues. The CDR3 sequence is CASSVGTEYTGELFF. DNA for the CDR3: TGTGCCAGCAGCGTAGGGACAGAATACACCGGGGAGCTGTTTTTT.

The chain recombines TRBV19 with TRBJ1-2; D not resolved. The CDR3 loop spans 13 amino acids. V gave up 7 bases and J gave up 0 bases, with 9 bases separating them. The germline CDR1 and CDR2 sequences are LNHDA and SQIVND (reference sequence). The CDR3 sequence: CASIGITNYGYTF. The CDR3 bases are TGTGCCAGTATTGGCATAACTAACTATGGCTACACCTTC.

The chain combines TRBV10-1 with TRBJ1-5; D perhaps matches TRBD1 (6 bases). Looked up from germline, CDR1 is WNHNN and CDR2 is SYGVQD (reference sequence). Between the trimmed V and J ends, which lost 6 bases and 2 bases, there was a span of 8 bases. The CDR3 consists of 13 residues. The CDR3 region has the DNA TGCGCCAGCAGCCGGACAGGCAATCAGCCCCAGCATTTT. This translates into CASSRTGNQPQHF.

The chain uses TRBV7-8 and TRBJ2-1; 9 bases line up with TRBD2. CDR1 is SGHVS and CDR2 is FQNEAQ in the germline V gene. V trimming: 4 bases; J trimming: 3 bases; junction bases outside the gene matches: 7. The CDR3 has 16 amino acids. The CDR3 is CASSYPAGGDYNEQFF. The CDR3 DNA reads TGTGCCAGCAGCTACCCTGCGGGAGGGGACTACAATGAGCAGTTCTTC.

CDR3 DNA: TGTGCCAGCAGGCTCGGGACAGGGGGCTTAAGGGAGCTGTTTTTT. Encoded protein: CASRLGTGGLRELFF. This chain uses TRBV2 with TRBJ2-2; TRBD1 agrees at 12 bases. The CDR3 is 15 amino acids. The germline CDR1 and CDR2 sequences are SNHLY and FYNNEI. After removal of 6 bases from V and 9 bases from J, the junction contained 8 bases not matched to a gene. The full variable domain, completed using reference TRBV2 and TRBJ2-2, is EPEVTQTPSHQVTQMGQEVILRCVPISNHLYFYWYRQILGQKVEFLVSFYNNEISEKSEIFDDQFSVERPDGSNFTLKIRSTKLEDSAMYFCASRLGTGGLRELFFGEGSRLTVL.

V gene TRBV5-1 combines with J gene TRBJ2-3; 7 bases map to TRBD2. Germline CDR1 is SGHRS and CDR2 is YFSETQ. V shed 0 bases, J shed 0 bases, and the junction held 10 bases outside the gene matches. The CDR3 runs to 18 residues. Here the CDR3 DNA reads TGCGCCAGCAGCTTGGTTCTGCGGGGGACGAAAAGCACAGATACGCAGTATTTT. Amino acids: CASSLVLRGTKSTDTQYF. Drawing the rest from reference TRBV5-1 and TRBJ2-3, the complete variable domain is KAGVTQTPRYLIKTRGQQVTLSCSPISGHRSVSWYQQTPGQGLQFLFEYFSETQRNKGNFPGRFSGRQFSNSRSEMNVSTLELGDSALYLCASSLVLRGTKSTDTQYFGPGTRLTVL.

V gene TRBV6-5 combines with J gene TRBJ2-3; 8 bases fit TRBD1. The CDR3 has 15 amino acids. Germline V CDR1 and CDR2: MNHEY, SVGAGI. Unmatched junction bases numbered 5, after V lost 5 bases and J lost 1 base. CDR3 loop: CASSRQGSGTDTQYF. CDR3 nucleotide sequence: TGTGCCAGCAGTCGACAGGGGTCGGGCACAGATACGCAGTATTTT.

The genes are TRBV25-1 and TRBJ2-7, with D perhaps TRBD2 (5 bases). Per the germline V gene, CDR1 is MGHDK and CDR2 is SYGVNS. The CDR3 sequence is 14 residues long. The ends were cut back, 4 bases at V and 4 bases at J, with 14 bases in the middle. The CDR3 sequence is CASSGGPSGYEQYF. The CDR3 coding sequence is TGTGCCAGCAGTGGCGGACCCTCGGGATACGAGCAGTACTTC.

Worth noting for this clone: Sequence at one end of the junction differs from germline and may be a read error. This rearrangement joins TRBV7-9 to TRBJ2-7; the D is unclear. Germline loops: CDR1 SEHNR, CDR2 FQNEAQ (reference sequence). CDR3 size: 11 residues. This CDR3 is CASSLETGMDF. In DNA, the CDR3 is TGTGCCAGCAGCTTAGAGACGGGTATGGACTTC.

The chain uses TRBV7-6 and TRBJ1-6; 7 bases line up with TRBD1. The junction had 11 bases not matched to a gene; V was cut back by 4 bases and J by 2 bases. Germline assignment: CDR1 SGHVS and CDR2 FNYEAQ. The CDR3 runs to 18 residues. CDR3 protein: CASSSGTEKATYNSPLHF. The CDR3 DNA reads as TGTGCCAGCAGCTCCGGGACAGAGAAAGCCACCTATAATTCACCCCTCCACTTT.

V usage is TRBV4-3 and J usage is TRBJ1-5; TRBD1 aligns across 9 bases. The junction had 8 bases not matched to a gene; V was cut back by 4 bases and J by 7 bases. CDR1 and CDR2 from the germline V gene are LGHNA and YSLEER. The CDR3 is 15 amino acids. The CDR3 loop reads CASSRGTGGGQPQHF. Here the CDR3 DNA reads TGCGCCAGCAGCCGAGGAACAGGGGGCGGCCAGCCCCAGCATTTT.

This chain joins TRBV11-2 and TRBJ1-3; TRBD1 matches 7 bases. With 5 bases clipped from V and 12 bases from J, the junction kept 16 bases outside the gene matches. Per the germline V gene, CDR1 is SGHAT and CDR2 is FQNNGV. The length of the CDR3 is 15 residues. The CDR3 DNA follows: TGTGCCAGCAGCCAACTAGGGGGCGGCCCTTCGATCATATATTTT. Its protein product is CASSQLGGGPSIIYF.

The chain links TRBV11-2 to TRBJ1-4; 8 positions agree with TRBD1. The CDR3 covers 19 residues. V dropped 2 bases and J dropped 0; count of bases not matched to a gene: 11. Per the germline V gene, CDR1 is SGHAT and CDR2 is FQNNGV. This CDR3 is CASSLRGTGTSATNEKLFF. CDR3 bases: TGTGCCAGCAGCTTAAGAGGGACAGGAACCTCTGCAACTAATGAAAAACTGTTTTTT.

The rearrangement links TRBV12-5 to TRBJ2-2; 8 nucleotides match TRBD1. Trimming cost V 3 bases and J 6 bases; bases outside gene matches: 12. CDR3 length: 17 amino acids. Germline V gene lookup returns CDR1 LGHNT and CDR2 FRNRAP. In nucleotides, the CDR3 is TGTGCTAGTGGTTTCTCGACACAGGGGGGAGTCGCCGGGGAGCTGTTTTTT. As protein: CASGFSTQGGVAGELFF.

The V call is TRBV4-2, the J call TRBJ1-4; tentative D call: TRBD1 (5 bases). Between the trimmed V and J ends, which lost 0 bases and 4 bases, there was a span of 6 bases. CDR3 size: 14 residues. Germline V gene data show CDR1 as LGHNA and CDR2 as YNFKEQ. As DNA, the CDR3 is TGTGCCAGCAGCCAAGACAGGGTTAATGAAAAACTGTTTTTT. Amino acid sequence: CASSQDRVNEKLFF.

This clone was counted between two and nine times. The J gene is TRBJ1-2, the V gene TRBV5-1; D not resolved. Trimming took 5 bases from V and 1 from J, leaving 9 bases between them. The CDR3 loop spans 13 amino acids. CDR1 is SGHRS, CDR2 YFSETQ, per germline. CDR3: CASREGSNYGYTF. The CDR3 DNA reads TGCGCCAGCAGAGAGGGTAGTAACTATGGCTACACCTTC. Full variable domain (rest looked up from reference TRBV5-1 and TRBJ1-2): KAGVTQTPRYLIKTRGQQVTLSCSPISGHRSVSWYQQTPGQGLQFLFEYFSETQRNKGNFPGRFSGRQFSNSRSEMNVSTLELGDSALYLCASREGSNYGYTFGSGTRLTVV.

The chain employs TRBV6-4 and TRBJ2-6, with 7 nucleotides matching TRBD2. CDR3 size: 16 residues. V lost 0 bases to trimming and J lost 4 bases; unmatched junction nucleotides: 3. Germline lookup yields CDR1 MRHNA and CDR2 SNTAGT. The DNA for the CDR3 is TGTGCCAGCAGTGACTCGGCCGGGAGGGGGGCCAACGTCCTGACTTTC. Protein sequence: CASSDSAGRGANVLTF.

This clone appeared once. The genes are TRBV18 and TRBJ2-7; TRBD1 is a possible D gene (6 bases). Germline-derived CDR1 and CDR2 are KGHSH and LQKENI. CDR3 length equals 13 residues. V was clipped by 5 bases and J by 2 bases, with 10 bases between them. CDR3 in amino acids: CASSSRDTYEQYF. CDR3 coding DNA: TGTGCCAGCTCAAGCCGGGACACCTACGAGCAGTACTTC.

This sequence joins TRBV6-5 and TRBJ1-1; 8 bases are shared with TRBD1. The trim removed 0 bases at V and 5 bases at J, leaving 5 bases unmatched. The CDR3 runs to 15 residues. Germline V lookup: CDR1 MNHEY, CDR2 SVGAGI. The CDR3 DNA reads TGTGCCAGCAGTTACTCGCACAGGGGGGGAACTGAAGCTTTCTTT. It specifies CASSYSHRGGTEAFF.

The genes are TRBV7-9 and TRBJ2-7; 7 nucleotides line up with TRBD1. Germline trimming cut 3 bases from V and 4 bases from J; bases unmatched to any gene: 6. This CDR3 has 14 amino acids. Germline CDR1 and CDR2: SEHNR and FQNEAQ (reference sequence). The chain's CDR3 is CASSFGAGGYEQYF. The CDR3 bases are TGTGCCAGCAGCTTCGGGGCAGGGGGATACGAGCAGTACTTC.

This chain joins TRBV9 and TRBJ2-3, with 7 bases identical to TRBD2. V lost 4 bases to trimming and J lost 4 bases; unmatched junction nucleotides: 6. Germline assignment: CDR1 SGDLS and CDR2 YYNGEE. The CDR3 length is 14 residues. The DNA for the CDR3 is TGTGCCAGCAGCCTCCAGACTAGCCCAGATACGCAGTATTTT. Translation gives CASSLQTSPDTQYF.

V gene TRBV5-1 combines with J gene TRBJ1-3; D remains ambiguous. The germline V gene has CDR1 SGHRS and CDR2 YFSETQ. V lost 1 base and J 2 bases, leaving 13 bases between the germline ends. The CDR3 length is 16 residues. CDR3 nucleotides: TGCGCCAGCAGCTTGAGCGCTCCAGAAACTGGAAACACCATATATTTT. It specifies CASSLSAPETGNTIYF.

Here the CDR3 DNA reads TGTGCCAGCAGCCCTCCTACGACAGCTACCCCGACCTACGAGCAGTACTTC. Protein: CASSPPTTATPTYEQYF. The chain joins TRBV3-1 (or the pseudogene TRBV3-2) to TRBJ2-7; TRBD1 is a possible D gene (5 bases). V dropped 4 bases and J dropped 2 bases, with 21 bases sitting between them. The CDR3 is made up of 17 amino acids. Germline V CDR1 and CDR2: LGHDT, YNNKEL (reference sequence).